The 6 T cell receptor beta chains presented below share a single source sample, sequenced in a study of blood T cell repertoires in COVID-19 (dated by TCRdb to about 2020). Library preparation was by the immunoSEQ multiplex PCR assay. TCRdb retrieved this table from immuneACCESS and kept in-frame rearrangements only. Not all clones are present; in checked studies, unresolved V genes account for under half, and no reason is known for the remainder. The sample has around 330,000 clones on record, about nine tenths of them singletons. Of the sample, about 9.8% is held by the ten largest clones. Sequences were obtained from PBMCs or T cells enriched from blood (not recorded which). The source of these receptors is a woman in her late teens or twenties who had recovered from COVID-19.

The CDR3 protein is CASSARGSLAGGFLHNEQFF. The CDR3 bases are TGTGCCAGCAGCGCGAGAGGGTCGCTAGCGGGGGGATTTCTTCACAATGAGCAGTTCTTC. This chain uses TRBV4-2 with TRBJ2-1; 11 nucleotides align to TRBD2. The ends lost 5 bases at V and 5 bases at J; junction bases unmatched: 20. This CDR3 has 20 residues. CDR1 and CDR2 (germline): LGHNA, YNFKEQ.

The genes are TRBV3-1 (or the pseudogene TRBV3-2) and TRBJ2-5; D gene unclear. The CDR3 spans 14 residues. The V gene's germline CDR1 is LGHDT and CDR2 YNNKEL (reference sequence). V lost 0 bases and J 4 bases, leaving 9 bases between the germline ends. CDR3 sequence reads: CASSQEDLGETQYF. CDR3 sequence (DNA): TGTGCCAGCAGCCAAGAGGATCTAGGAGAGACCCAGTACTTC.

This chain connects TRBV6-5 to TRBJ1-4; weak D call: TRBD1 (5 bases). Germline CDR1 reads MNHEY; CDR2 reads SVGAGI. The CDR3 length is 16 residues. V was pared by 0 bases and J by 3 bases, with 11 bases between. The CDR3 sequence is CASSYSAGRSNEKLFF. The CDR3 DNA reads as TGTGCCAGCAGTTACTCAGCGGGACGGTCTAATGAAAAACTGTTTTTT.

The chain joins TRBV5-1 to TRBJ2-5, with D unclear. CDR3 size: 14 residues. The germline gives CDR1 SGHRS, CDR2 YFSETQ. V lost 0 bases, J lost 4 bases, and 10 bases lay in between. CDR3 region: CASSLGGVRETQYF. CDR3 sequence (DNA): TGCGCCAGCAGCTTGGGAGGAGTTCGAGAGACCCAGTACTTC.

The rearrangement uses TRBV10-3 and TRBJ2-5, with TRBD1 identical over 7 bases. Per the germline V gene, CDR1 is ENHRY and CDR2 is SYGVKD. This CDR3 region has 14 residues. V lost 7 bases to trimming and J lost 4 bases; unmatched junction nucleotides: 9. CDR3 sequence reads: CAIKEYTGAETQYF. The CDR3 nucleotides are TGTGCCATCAAAGAATACACAGGGGCAGAGACCCAGTACTTC.

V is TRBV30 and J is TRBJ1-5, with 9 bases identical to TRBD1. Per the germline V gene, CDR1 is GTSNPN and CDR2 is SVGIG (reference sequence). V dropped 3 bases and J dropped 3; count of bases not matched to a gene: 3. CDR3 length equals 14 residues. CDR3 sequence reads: CAWRDRGDNQPQHF. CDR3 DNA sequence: TGTGCCTGGAGGGACAGGGGAGACAATCAGCCCCAGCATTTT. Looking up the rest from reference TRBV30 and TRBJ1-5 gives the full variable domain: SQTIHQWPATLVQPVGSPLSLECTVEGTSNPNLYWYRQAAGRGLQLLFYSVGIGQISSEVPQNLSASRPQDRQFILSSKKLLLSDSGFYLCAWRDRGDNQPQHFGDGTRLSIL.